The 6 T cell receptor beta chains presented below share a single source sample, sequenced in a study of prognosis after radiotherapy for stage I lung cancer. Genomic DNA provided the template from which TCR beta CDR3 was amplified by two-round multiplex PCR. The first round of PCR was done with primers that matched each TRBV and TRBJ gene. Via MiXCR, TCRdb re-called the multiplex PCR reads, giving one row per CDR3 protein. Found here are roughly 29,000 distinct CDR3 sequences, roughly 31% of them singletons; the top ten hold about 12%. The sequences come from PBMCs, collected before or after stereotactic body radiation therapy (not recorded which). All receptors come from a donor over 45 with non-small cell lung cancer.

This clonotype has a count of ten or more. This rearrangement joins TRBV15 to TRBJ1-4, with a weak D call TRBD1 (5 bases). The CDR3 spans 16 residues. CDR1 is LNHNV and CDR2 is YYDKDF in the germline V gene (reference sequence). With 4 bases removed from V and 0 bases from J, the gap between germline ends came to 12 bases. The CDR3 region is CATSIGGAATNEKLFF. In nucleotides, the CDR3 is TGTGCCACCAGCATAGGAGGGGCTGCAACTAATGAAAAACTGTTTTTT.

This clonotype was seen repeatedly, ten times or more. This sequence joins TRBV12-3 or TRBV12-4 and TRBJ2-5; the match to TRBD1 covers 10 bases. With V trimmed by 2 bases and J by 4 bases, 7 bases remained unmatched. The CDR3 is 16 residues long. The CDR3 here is CASSLFRTGGRETQYF. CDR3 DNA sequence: TGTGCCAGCAGTTTATTTCGGACAGGGGGAAGAGAGACCCAGTACTTC.

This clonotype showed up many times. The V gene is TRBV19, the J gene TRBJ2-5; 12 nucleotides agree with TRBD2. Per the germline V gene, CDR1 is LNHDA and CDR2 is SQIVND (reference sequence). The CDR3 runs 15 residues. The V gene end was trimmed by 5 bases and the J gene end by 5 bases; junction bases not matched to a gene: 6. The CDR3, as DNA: TGTGCCAGTAGTGGGCTAGCGGGGGGGCTGGAGACCCAGTACTTC. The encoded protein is CASSGLAGGLETQYF.

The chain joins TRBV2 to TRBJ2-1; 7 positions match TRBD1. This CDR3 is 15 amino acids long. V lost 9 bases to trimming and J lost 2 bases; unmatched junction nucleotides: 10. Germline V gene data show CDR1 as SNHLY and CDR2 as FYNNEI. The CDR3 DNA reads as TGTGCCAGAAAGGAAGGACAGGCAGCCTACAATGAGCAGTTCTTC. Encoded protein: CARKEGQAAYNEQFF.

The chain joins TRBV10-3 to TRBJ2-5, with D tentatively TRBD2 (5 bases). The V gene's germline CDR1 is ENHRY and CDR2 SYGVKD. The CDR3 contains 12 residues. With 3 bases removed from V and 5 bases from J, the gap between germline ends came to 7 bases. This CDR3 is CAISDSSETQYF. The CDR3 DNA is TGTGCCATCAGTGATTCTAGCGAGACCCAGTACTTC.

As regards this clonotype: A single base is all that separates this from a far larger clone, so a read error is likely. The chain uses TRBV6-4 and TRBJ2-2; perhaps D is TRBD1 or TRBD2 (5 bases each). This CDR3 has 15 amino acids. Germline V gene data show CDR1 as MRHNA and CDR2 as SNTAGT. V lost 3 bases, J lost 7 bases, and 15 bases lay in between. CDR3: CASSEGVLRFGELFF. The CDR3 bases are TGTGCCAGCAGTGAGGGGGTGTTACGGTTCGGGGAGCTGTTTTTT.